The entry below gives a single T cell receptor (beta chain) sequence along with its context. The record originates from a study of T cell responses to AZD1222 COVID-19 vaccine. The CDR3 consists of 16 residues. After removal of 3 bases from V and 4 bases from J, the junction contained 5 bases not matched to a gene. Germline V gene lookup returns CDR1 KGHDR and CDR2 SFDVKD. The repertoire was sequenced with immunoSEQ multiplex PCR; TCRdb's copy has only in-frame clones and lacks some. The data contain tens of thousands of clones, 89% of them singletons. Source: peripheral blood, taken 28 days after the second AZD1222 dose. The rearrangement uses TRBV24-1 and TRBJ1-2, with TRBD1 matching 12 bases. The TCR comes from an adult who received the AZD1222 COVID-19 vaccine. The CDR3 reads CATSDPGQGAGYGYTF. The DNA of the CDR3 is TGTGCCACCAGTGATCCGGGACAGGGGGCAGGCTATGGCTACACCTTC.